This T cell receptor beta chain came from a study of blood T cell repertoires in COVID-19 (dated by TCRdb to the early 2020s). Study-level background: Samples covering the acute and convalescent phases of COVID-19 were provided by collaborators in the United States, Italy and Spain. The material from the prospective study consisted of cDNA or gDNA derived from T cells, B-cell-depleted T cells, or PBMCs. HLA class I and class II types, where available, came from metadata supplied by the sample provider rather than from assay-based typing. The sample metadata nearly always contained a de-identified subject ID, COVID-19 status, age in years and sex. Subjects who had been exposed to COVID-19, were actively infected with it, or had recovered from it provided the deeply sampled blood TCRbeta repertoires that made up the dataset. The samples were drawn from two sources: the first 160 participants of the ongoing ImmuneRACE study, and 1,200 or so subjects contributed by 6 global collaborators. The repertoires were made available in a free public database intended to serve as a resource for research on the immune response to SARS-CoV-2.

TCRbeta CDR3 regions were amplified from genomic DNA using the immunoSEQ Assay, a bias-controlled multiplex PCR. As for how the authors treated the data: The number of nucleated cells in each sample was estimated from the amplification of reference gene primers within the assay. To quantify the absolute abundance of each unique TCRbeta CDR3 rearrangement, sequence reads were collapsed and filtered. For each sample, productive Simpson clonality was calculated as the square root of Simpson's diversity index over productive rearrangements. TCRdb took this table from immuneACCESS and kept in-frame rearrangements with V and J called. Such tables lack part of the clones; where checked against another copy, unresolved V genes explain under half of the gap, and the rest is unexplained. D and trimming were read from the DNA, whereas the V and J calls and clone size are those reported in that table. For this sample the table gives about 300,000 clones, of which 87% were detected only once. Around 5.9% of the sample is held by the ten biggest clonotypes.

Participants in the prospective study were aged roughly 18 to 95 years, lived in under 30 United States geographic areas, and enrolled through a virtual design. To assign participants to cohorts, the prospective study relied on clinical history that participants themselves reported in a screening survey and a study questionnaire. Recovered participants in ImmuneRACE Cohort 3 were defined by two consecutive negative NP/OP PCR tests, clearance by a healthcare professional, or resolution of symptoms. Each participant in the prospective study had whole blood, serum and a nasopharyngeal or oropharyngeal swab collected by mobile phlebotomists. Additional blood draws and questionnaires over an approximately 2-month period could optionally be provided by prospective study participants. Before DNA extraction, blood samples from the prospective study were shipped at room temperature or frozen. Worth noting for this clone: Its binding antigen is unknown. No much larger clone is present one base from it, and per-base qualities are unavailable.

General study outcomes and caveats: How much clinical and demographic metadata was included differed by source and by participant, and the metadata was provided uncurated.

The clonotype was recovered from a woman aged 25-40 years who had recovered from COVID-19. The source material was PBMCs or T cells enriched from blood (not recorded which).

The CDR3 protein: CASSLHRQRAYGYTF. The DNA is as follows: TGTGCCAGCAGCCTACACAGACAGCGGGCTTATGGCTACACCTTC. The chain joins TRBV21-1 to TRBJ1-2. TRBV21-1 is a pseudogene locus. The CDR3 sequence holds 15 residues, the cysteine and phenylalanine included. The read is trimmed to its CDR3 DNA, 45 bases read in frame from base 1.